This T cell receptor (beta chain) was found in a study of human T cells and chemical hapten exposure. In TCRdb, the RACE reads were re-called with MiXCR into one record per CDR3 protein. Counted here are roughly 50,000 distinct CDR3 sequences, around 10% occurring once; the ten biggest clones make up 9.6%. This clonotype was picked up many times. Time point: pre-sensitization, week 0. Documented treatment: therapeutic diphenylcyclopropenone sensitization with weekly scalp DPC. Specimen: whole blood, collected in connection with sensitization to the hapten diphenylcyclopropenone (DPC). This clonotype originated in a man aged 40-55 years with alopecia areata. Some clones in this sample may be carry-over from other donors' samples.

CDR3 nucleotide sequence: TGTGCCAGCAGCTTTTTCCGGGGAGGGACTGAAGCTTTCTTT. Translating gives CASSFFRGGTEAFF. The gene calls are TRBV7-9 and TRBJ1-1; unclear D gene. Trimming removed 3 bases at V and 5 bases at J, with 13 bases between. The CDR3 runs 14 residues. Germline V gene data show CDR1 as SEHNR and CDR2 as FQNEAQ (reference sequence).